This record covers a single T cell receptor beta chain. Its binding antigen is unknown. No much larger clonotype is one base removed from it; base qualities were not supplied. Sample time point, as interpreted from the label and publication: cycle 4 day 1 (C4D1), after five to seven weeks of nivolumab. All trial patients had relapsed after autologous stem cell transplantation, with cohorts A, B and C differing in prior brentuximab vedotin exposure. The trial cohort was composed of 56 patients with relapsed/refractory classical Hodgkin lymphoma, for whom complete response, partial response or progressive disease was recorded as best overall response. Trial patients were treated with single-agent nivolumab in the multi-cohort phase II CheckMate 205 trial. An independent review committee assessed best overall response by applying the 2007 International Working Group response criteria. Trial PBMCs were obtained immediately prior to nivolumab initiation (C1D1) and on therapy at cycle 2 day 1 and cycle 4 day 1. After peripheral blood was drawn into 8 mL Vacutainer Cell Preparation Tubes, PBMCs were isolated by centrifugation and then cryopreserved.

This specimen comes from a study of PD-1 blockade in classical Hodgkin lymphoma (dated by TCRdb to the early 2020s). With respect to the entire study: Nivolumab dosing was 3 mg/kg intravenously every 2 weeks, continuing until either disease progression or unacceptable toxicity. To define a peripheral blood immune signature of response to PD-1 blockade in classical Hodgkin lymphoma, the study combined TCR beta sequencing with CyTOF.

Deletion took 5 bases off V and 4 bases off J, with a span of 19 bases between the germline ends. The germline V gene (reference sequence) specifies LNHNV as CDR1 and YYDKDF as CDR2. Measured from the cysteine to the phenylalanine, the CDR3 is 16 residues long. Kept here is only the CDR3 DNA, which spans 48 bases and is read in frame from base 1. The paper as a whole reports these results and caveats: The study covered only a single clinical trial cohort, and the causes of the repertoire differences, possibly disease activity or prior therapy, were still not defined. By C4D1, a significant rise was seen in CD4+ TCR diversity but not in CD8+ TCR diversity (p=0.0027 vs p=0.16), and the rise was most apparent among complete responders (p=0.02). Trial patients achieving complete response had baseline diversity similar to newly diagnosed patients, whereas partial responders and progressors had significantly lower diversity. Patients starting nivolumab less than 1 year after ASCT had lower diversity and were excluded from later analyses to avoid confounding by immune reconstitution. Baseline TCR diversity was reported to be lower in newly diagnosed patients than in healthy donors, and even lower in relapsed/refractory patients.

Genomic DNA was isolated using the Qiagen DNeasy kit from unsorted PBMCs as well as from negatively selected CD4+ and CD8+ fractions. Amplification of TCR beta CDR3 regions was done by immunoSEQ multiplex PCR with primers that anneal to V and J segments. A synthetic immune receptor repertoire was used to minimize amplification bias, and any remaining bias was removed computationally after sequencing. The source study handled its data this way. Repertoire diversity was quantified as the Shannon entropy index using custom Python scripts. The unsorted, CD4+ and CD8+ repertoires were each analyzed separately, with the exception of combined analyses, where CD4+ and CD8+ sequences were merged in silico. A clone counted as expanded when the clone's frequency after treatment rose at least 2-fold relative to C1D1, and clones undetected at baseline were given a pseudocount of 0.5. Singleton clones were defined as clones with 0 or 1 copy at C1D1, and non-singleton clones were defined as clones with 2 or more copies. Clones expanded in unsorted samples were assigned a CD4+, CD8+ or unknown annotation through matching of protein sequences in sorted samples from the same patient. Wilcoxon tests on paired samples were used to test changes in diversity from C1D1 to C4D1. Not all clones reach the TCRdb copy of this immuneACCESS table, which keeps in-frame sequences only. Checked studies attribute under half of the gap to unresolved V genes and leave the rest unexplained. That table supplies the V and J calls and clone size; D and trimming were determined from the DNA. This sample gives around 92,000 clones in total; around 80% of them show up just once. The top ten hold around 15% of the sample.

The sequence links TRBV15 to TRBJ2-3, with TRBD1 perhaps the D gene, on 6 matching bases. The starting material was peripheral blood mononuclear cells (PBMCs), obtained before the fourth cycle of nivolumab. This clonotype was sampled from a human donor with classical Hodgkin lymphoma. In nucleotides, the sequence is TGTGCCACCAGCGGAGTCTACAGGGCCGGACCAGATACGCAGTATTTT. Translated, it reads CATSGVYRAGPDTQYF. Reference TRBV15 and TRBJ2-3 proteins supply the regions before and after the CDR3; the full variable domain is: DAMVIQNPRYQVTQFGKPVTLSCSQTLNHNVMYWYQQKSSQAPKLLFHYYDKDFNNEADTPDNFQSRRPNTSFCFLDIRSPGLGDTAMYLCATSGVYRAGPDTQYFGPGTRLTVL.